This T cell receptor (beta chain) emerged from a study of T cell responses to AZD1222 COVID-19 vaccine. The study's findings and limits: Two AZD1222 doses significantly raised spike-specific TCR breadth and depth over controls. The peak T cell response came first, and repertoires were sampled only after it.

This table comes from immunoSEQ multiplex PCR, and its TCRdb copy is limited to in-frame clones, with some not included. The sample shows 140,000 to 150,000 clones, 92% of them seen only once. The CDR3 has 14 residues. Germline V CDR1 and CDR2: SGHRS, YFSETQ. The V and J ends lost 2 bases and 4 bases, in that order; junction bases with no gene match: 6. Points on this clone: Antigen: not known.

The receptor comes from an adult who received the AZD1222 COVID-19 vaccine. The source material was peripheral blood, sampled 28 days after the second AZD1222 dose. The chain couples TRBV5-1 to TRBJ2-7, with TRBD1 matching 7 bases. CDR3 amino acids: CASSFGQEHYEQYF. DNA for the CDR3: TGCGCCAGCAGCTTCGGACAGGAGCATTACGAGCAGTACTTC.